This T cell receptor (beta chain) was documented in a study of T cells after yellow fever vaccination. Generation of TCR cDNA used 5'RACE template switching (which added a universal primer site and UMIs). In TCRdb, the 5' RACE reads were re-called with MiXCR into one record per CDR3 protein. The sample has under 400,000 distinct CDR3 sequences, 11% seen once. As regards this clonotype: Its antigen remains unknown.

Germline V gene data show CDR1 as MNHNS and CDR2 as SASEGT. V was pared by 5 bases and J by 7 bases, with 14 bases between. This CDR3 contains 13 residues. Findings and limits, study-wide: Repertoires sorted by FACS could include abundant clonotypes that are contaminants from the bulk population.

The TCR originated in a man aged 18 to 30 who received the YFV17D yellow fever vaccine. Source: PBMCs, taken on the day of the first yellow fever vaccination. V gene TRBV6-1 combines with J gene TRBJ1-1; no reliable D call. CDR3 DNA: TGTGCCAGCAGTCCAGCCCTCGGCAGTGAAGCTTTCTTT. The encoded protein is CASSPALGSEAFF.